This TCR beta chain was retrieved from a study of shared clonotypes between healthy human individuals. General study findings and limits: Estimated clonotype richness was generally higher in naive than memory subsets.

A word on this clone: Its antigen is still unknown.

V lost 6 bases to trimming and J lost 2 bases, with 11 bases between them. The CDR3 has 13 residues. Germline values: CDR1 MDHEN, CDR2 SYDVKM. TCRdb's copy holds only in-frame clones and misses some; the assay was immunoSEQ multiplex PCR. The sample consists of a few million clones, around 95% of them appearing once. The sequenced sample was naive CD4+ T cells sorted from blood. The subset here: CD45RA+ positively selected. The clonotype originates from a man between 18 and 29 years old in good health. V gene TRBV28 combines with J gene TRBJ2-7, with D possibly TRBD1 on 5 matching bases. In nucleotides, the CDR3 is TGTGCCAGCAGACAAGACAGCACCTACGAGCAGTACTTC. It encodes CASRQDSTYEQYF.